This TCR beta chain was profiled in a study of cytomegalovirus exposure and HLA in healthy donors. PCR employed 60 Vbeta and 13 Jbeta primers. Repertoires were generated with immunoSEQ multiplex PCR, while TCRdb's copy carries only in-frame clones and drops some. Of approximately 220,000 clones in the sample, roughly 80% were seen once. Whole-study findings and limits: Later work found most CMV-associated TCR beta chains apparently HLA-restricted. There were under 200 TCR beta chains listed as cytomegalovirus-associated. Reports showed the classifier diagnosing cytomegalovirus status with high specificity and sensitivity.

In the case of this clone: Its antigen is as yet unknown.

CDR1 and CDR2 from the germline V gene are LGHNT and FRNRAP. CDR3 length: 13 residues. V lost 1 base, J lost 1 base, and 5 bases lay in between. The source material was PBMCs. This clonotype was obtained from a man between 25 and 39 years old in good health and CMV-seronegative. The V and J genes are TRBV12-5 and TRBJ2-7; D remains unclear. In nucleotides, the CDR3 is TGTGCTAGTGGTTTGGGACTGTCCTACGAGCAGTACTTC. Protein product: CASGLGLSYEQYF.